The 30 T cell receptor beta chains below were found in one sample sequenced in a study of PD-L1 blockade in urothelial cancer. The assay was immunoSEQ multiplex PCR, and TCRdb's table has in-frame clones only and misses some. The sample holds around 100,000 clones, about 85% seen once. This specimen consisted of PBMCs, obtained around atezolizumab (anti-PD-L1) treatment. These receptors were taken from a man between 45 and 60 years old with urothelial cancer.

The chain has TRBV10-3 and TRBJ1-1; TRBD1 aligns across 8 bases. This CDR3 region has 15 residues. V lost 6 bases to trimming and J lost 0 bases; unmatched junction nucleotides: 6. CDR1 is ENHRY, CDR2 SYGVKD, per germline. The CDR3 DNA reads TGTGCCATCAGCGAGAGGACAGGGATGAACACTGAAGCTTTCTTT. Translated, it gives CAISERTGMNTEAFF.

DNA for the CDR3: TGTGCCAGCAGCCCCGGGGGGCGCGAGCAGTACTTC. This codes for CASSPGGREQYF. V usage is TRBV6-5 and J usage is TRBJ2-7, with D possibly being TRBD2 (7 bases). The CDR3 is 12 amino acids. Trimming shortened V by 6 bases and J by 6 bases, and 12 bases separated the two germline ends. Looked up from germline, CDR1 is MNHEY and CDR2 is SVGAGI.

This clone turned up a few times. The rearrangement links TRBV28 to TRBJ1-6; D is undetermined. The CDR3 has 12 amino acids. Germline assignment: CDR1 MDHEN and CDR2 SYDVKM. Trimming stripped 10 bases from V and 9 bases from J, with 13 bases between. The CDR3 region has the DNA TGTGCCACACGGGTCGAGAGTTCACCCCTCCACTTT. Translation gives CATRVESSPLHF. Combining the CDR3 with reference TRBV28 and TRBJ1-6 gives the whole variable domain DVKVTQSSRYLVKRTGEKVFLECVQDMDHENMFWYRQDPGLGLRLIYFSYDVKMKEKGDIPEGYSVSREKKERFSLILESASTNQTSMYLCATRVESSPLHFGNGTRLTVT.

The gene calls are TRBV28 and TRBJ1-5, with 9 bases aligning to TRBD1. Germline values: CDR1 MDHEN, CDR2 SYDVKM. This CDR3 has 16 residues. Trimming took 6 bases from V and 4 from J; bases not matched to a gene: 10. CDR3 bases: TGTGCCAGCAGACCGACCGGGACAGGGAATAATCAGCCCCAGCATTTT. Amino acids: CASRPTGTGNNQPQHF.

The rearrangement uses TRBV19 and TRBJ2-5; D ambiguous. Trimming left V 9 bases short and J 4 bases short, with 15 bases between. Germline loops: CDR1 LNHDA, CDR2 SQIVND (reference sequence). The length of the CDR3 is 13 residues. CDR3 region: CASKTRGVETQYF. In DNA form, the CDR3 reads TGTGCCAGCAAAACCAGAGGAGTAGAGACCCAGTACTTC.

This rearrangement joins TRBV30 to TRBJ1-1; the D gene is possibly TRBD1 (6 bases). CDR3 length equals 12 residues. Germline assignment: CDR1 GTSNPN and CDR2 SVGIG (reference sequence). Trimming removed 6 bases at V and 4 bases at J, with 12 bases between. CDR3 in amino acids: CACPIQGTEAFF. CDR3 in DNA: TGTGCCTGCCCTATACAGGGCACTGAAGCTTTCTTT.

The rearrangement links TRBV19 to TRBJ2-4, with TRBD1 identical over 11 bases. V dropped 8 bases and J dropped 2; count of bases not matched to a gene: 5. CDR1 and CDR2 (germline): LNHDA, SQIVND (reference sequence). The CDR3 has 15 amino acids. For the CDR3, the DNA is TGTGCCAGTCGACGGGACAGGGGGTCCAAAAACATTCAGTACTTC. Residues: CASRRDRGSKNIQYF. Based on the CDR3 plus reference TRBV19 and TRBJ2-4, the full variable domain is DGGITQSPKYLFRKEGQNVTLSCEQNLNHDAMYWYRQDPGQGLRLIYYSQIVNDFQKGDIAEGYSVSREKKESFPLTVTSAQKNPTAFYLCASRRDRGSKNIQYFGAGTRLSVL.

The chain is built from TRBV6-1 and TRBJ1-5; perhaps TRBD1 as D (5 bases). The germline CDR1 and CDR2 sequences are MNHNS and SASEGT. The CDR3 sequence is 15 residues long. The V gene lost 6 bases and the J gene lost 4 bases, with 16 bases spanning the gap. Here the CDR3 reads CASRGGGAQNQPQHF. The CDR3 DNA sequence: TGTGCCAGCAGAGGCGGTGGGGCCCAGAATCAGCCCCAGCATTTT.

The V gene is TRBV9, the J gene TRBJ2-3, with TRBD1 matching 8 bases. The CDR3 has 14 residues. V lost 4 bases, J lost 3 bases, and 4 bases stayed unmatched. From germline, CDR1 is SGDLS and CDR2 YYNGEE. CDR3 bases: TGTGCCAGCAGCCTTAGACAGGGGACAGATACGCAGTATTTT. Translation gives CASSLRQGTDTQYF.

The chain couples TRBV5-6 to TRBJ1-6; 9 bases line up with TRBD1. The length of the CDR3 is 16 residues. V trimming: 5 bases; J trimming: 5 bases; junction bases outside the gene matches: 8. Germline V lookup: CDR1 SGHDT, CDR2 YYEEEE. This CDR3 is CASRQTGTGNNSPLHF. The CDR3 DNA follows: TGTGCCAGCAGACAAACCGGGACAGGGAATAATTCACCCCTCCACTTT.

As DNA, the CDR3 is TGTGCCAGTAGTATAGGGGACAGGGCCTACAATGAGCAGTTCTTC. It codes for CASSIGDRAYNEQFF. The genes are TRBV19 and TRBJ2-1, with 9 bases that match TRBD1. Per germline, CDR1 LNHDA and CDR2 SQIVND (reference sequence). The CDR3 length is 15 residues. The trim removed 1 base at V and 2 bases at J, leaving 0 bases unmatched.

The chain recombines TRBV28 with TRBJ2-4, with 8 bases identical to TRBD1. The germline CDR1 and CDR2 sequences are MDHEN and SYDVKM. The J segment lost 3 bases and the V segment lost 6 bases, leaving 4 bases of the junction unmatched. The CDR3 sequence is 14 residues long. CDR3 in amino acids: CASSQGAGKNIQYF. As DNA, the CDR3 is TGTGCCAGCAGCCAGGGGGCGGGCAAAAACATTCAGTACTTC.

V is TRBV9 and J is TRBJ1-3; D unresolved. CDR1 SGDLS and CDR2 YYNGEE come from the germline V gene. The CDR3 sequence is 16 residues long. With 4 bases removed from V and 2 bases from J, the gap between germline ends came to 16 bases. Written as DNA, the CDR3 is TGTGCCAGCAGCTACCACCCTCCCGGGACTGGAAACACCATATATTTT. The encoded protein is CASSYHPPGTGNTIYF.

The rearrangement links TRBV6-1 to TRBJ1-1, with 10 bases matching TRBD1. The CDR3 contains 12 residues. Germline-derived CDR1 and CDR2 are MNHNS and SASEGT. The V segment lost 1 base and the J segment 11 bases; nucleotides outside the gene matches: 1. The CDR3 DNA sequence: TGTGCCAGCAGTGAAGGACAGGGGGCCGCTTTCTTT. Protein sequence: CASSEGQGAAFF.

This chain joins TRBV19 and TRBJ1-6; 7 bases agree with TRBD1. The length of the CDR3 is 14 residues. Germline loops: CDR1 LNHDA, CDR2 SQIVND (reference sequence). With 6 bases clipped from V and 5 bases from J, the junction kept 4 bases outside the gene matches. In nucleotides, the CDR3 is TGTGCCAGTAGCCCAGGGGGACATAATTCACCCCTCCACTTT. It specifies CASSPGGHNSPLHF. The variable domain in full, completed from reference TRBV19 and TRBJ1-6, reads DGGITQSPKYLFRKEGQNVTLSCEQNLNHDAMYWYRQDPGQGLRLIYYSQIVNDFQKGDIAEGYSVSREKKESFPLTVTSAQKNPTAFYLCASSPGGHNSPLHFGNGTRLTVT.

V and J are TRBV5-1 and TRBJ2-1, with TRBD2 matching over 13 bases. Looked up from germline, CDR1 is SGHRS and CDR2 is YFSETQ. The CDR3 loop spans 16 amino acids. V shed 2 bases and J 7 bases; nucleotides not matched to a gene: 6. The CDR3 DNA reads TGCGCCAGCAGCTTTGGACTAGCGGGAGTCGGTAATGAGCAGTTCTTC. Translation: CASSFGLAGVGNEQFF.

The V gene is TRBV13, the J gene TRBJ2-3, with a weak D call TRBD2 (5 bases). Germline values: CDR1 PRHDT, CDR2 FYEKMQ (reference sequence). V was clipped by 5 bases and J by 2 bases, with 11 bases between them. CDR3 length: 14 amino acids. CDR3 nucleotide sequence: TGTGCCAGCAGCCAAAGCGGATACACAGATACGCAGTATTTT. This sequence encodes CASSQSGYTDTQYF.

This sequence joins TRBV19 and TRBJ1-6, with 8 bases that match TRBD1. The CDR3 has 14 residues. V lost 5 bases and J lost 7; bases outside the gene matches: 4. The germline V gene encodes CDR1 LNHDA and CDR2 SQIVND (reference sequence). The chain's CDR3 is CASSGQGENSPLHF. In DNA form, the CDR3 reads TGTGCCAGTAGTGGACAGGGCGAAAATTCACCCCTCCACTTT.

The chain employs TRBV19 and TRBJ2-2; D gene uncertain. This CDR3 has 15 amino acids. Looked up from germline, CDR1 is LNHDA and CDR2 is SQIVND (reference sequence). Trimming removed 1 base from V and 2 bases from J, with 8 bases in between. The CDR3 sequence: CASSIVNRNTGELFF. CDR3 sequence (DNA): TGTGCCAGTAGTATAGTTAACAGAAACACCGGGGAGCTGTTTTTT.

V gene TRBV11-2 combines with J gene TRBJ2-2; TRBD2 aligns across 8 bases. The germline V gene has CDR1 SGHAT and CDR2 FQNNGV. The trim removed 4 bases at V and 2 bases at J, leaving 9 bases unmatched. The CDR3 covers 17 residues. The CDR3 reads CASSSPKSGSNTGELFF. In DNA, the CDR3 is TGTGCCAGCAGCTCGCCTAAGAGCGGGAGTAACACCGGGGAGCTGTTTTTT.

This chain connects TRBV6-5 to TRBJ2-7; 7 positions agree with TRBD2. Germline lookup yields CDR1 MNHEY and CDR2 SVGAGI. There are 14 residues in the CDR3. Trimming at V came to 8 bases and at J to 4 bases, leaving 11 bases not matched to a gene. Here the CDR3 DNA reads TGTGCCAGCGCTTGGGGGGAGGGCCCGTACGAGCAGTACTTC. Protein product: CASAWGEGPYEQYF.

The chain has TRBV19 and TRBJ1-1; D might be TRBD1 (6 bases). This CDR3 is 13 amino acids long. The V gene lost 6 bases and the J gene lost 10 bases, with 18 bases spanning the gap. The germline V gene encodes CDR1 LNHDA and CDR2 SQIVND (reference sequence). The CDR3 DNA is TGTGCCAGTAGGTCAACGACAGGTCCGCGAGCTTTCTTT. This gives the protein CASRSTTGPRAFF.

The rearrangement joins TRBV5-8 to TRBJ1-5; no reliable D call. V was trimmed by 3 bases and J by 3 bases, leaving 7 bases between them. CDR3 length: 13 residues. Germline CDR1 SGHTS, CDR2 YDEGEE. In nucleotides, the CDR3 is TGTGCCAGCAGCTCAGGTCCCAATCAGCCCCAGCATTTT. Its translation: CASSSGPNQPQHF.

The chain carries TRBV9 and TRBJ1-1, with D maybe TRBD1 (5 bases). Trimming pared 0 bases from V and 2 bases from J, leaving 8 bases between. Germline CDR1 is SGDLS and CDR2 is YYNGEE. The CDR3 totals 14 residues. The CDR3 DNA sequence: TGTGCCAGCAGCGTAGGCGGGGCAAACACTGAAGCTTTCTTT. Protein product: CASSVGGANTEAFF.

V gene TRBV30 combines with J gene TRBJ1-1; 7 nucleotides align to TRBD1. The V gene end was trimmed by 4 bases and the J gene end by 9 bases; junction bases not matched to a gene: 8. The CDR3 is 12 residues long. From germline, CDR1 is GTSNPN and CDR2 SVGIG (reference sequence). CDR3 bases: TGTGCCTGGAACACAGGGGCTCGGCAAGCTTTCTTT. Residues: CAWNTGARQAFF.

This chain joins TRBV6-1 and TRBJ2-7; D is perhaps TRBD2 (6 bases). Trimming removed 1 base from V and 6 bases from J, with 16 bases in between. Germline values: CDR1 MNHNS, CDR2 SASEGT. This CDR3 has 15 amino acids. CDR3 sequence (DNA): TGTGCCAGCAGTGAAGGCCCAGGGAGGCCGGCCGAGCAGTACTTC. It translates to CASSEGPGRPAEQYF.

This chain joins TRBV5-1 and TRBJ2-3; possible D gene TRBD2, 5 bases. Germline V lookup: CDR1 SGHRS, CDR2 YFSETQ. This CDR3 is built from 13 residues. V was clipped by 0 bases and J by 6 bases, with 8 bases between them. CDR3 bases: TGCGCCAGCAGCTTGGAGTCTAGCGATACGCAGTATTTT. It translates to CASSLESSDTQYF.

DNA for the CDR3: TGTGCCATCAGGAGGGGACTAGAATACGGCAATGAGCAGTTCTTC. This encodes CAIRRGLEYGNEQFF. V gene TRBV10-3 combines with J gene TRBJ2-1, with 8 bases fitting TRBD2. Germline V gives CDR1 ENHRY, CDR2 SYGVKD. CDR3 length: 15 amino acids. After removal of 6 bases from V and 6 bases from J, the junction contained 10 bases not matched to a gene.

The V and J genes are TRBV9 and TRBJ2-7, with D possibly matching TRBD1 (5 bases). With 4 bases removed from V and 1 base from J, the gap between germline ends came to 15 bases. Per the germline V gene, CDR1 is SGDLS and CDR2 is YYNGEE. This CDR3 is 15 amino acids long. CDR3: CASSPSPQASYEQYF. CDR3 bases: TGTGCCAGCAGCCCCAGCCCACAGGCTTCCTACGAGCAGTACTTC.

As regards this clone: Because it lacks the conserved phenylalanine or tryptophan at the end, this CDR3 is likely a read error. It is unclear where the CDR3 begins or ends on the DNA, so no DNA is shown, and the CDR3 is as TCRdb lists it. The chain couples TRBV6-1 to TRBJ1-4; TRBD1 reflects the table's D call only, with no check against the DNA. Germline V gene sequence: CDR1 MNHNS, CDR2 SASEGT. The CDR3 region is 12 residues in length, termini included. CDR3 loop: CASSEGDRVVNI.